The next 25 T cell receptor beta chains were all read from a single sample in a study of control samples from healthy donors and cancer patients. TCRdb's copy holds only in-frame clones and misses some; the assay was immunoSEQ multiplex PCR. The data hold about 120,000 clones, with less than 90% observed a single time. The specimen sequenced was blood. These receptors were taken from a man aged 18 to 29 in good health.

The CDR3 coding sequence is TGTGCCAGCAGCGGAGGAGGGAAGGGGACAACACCTGGCTACGAGCAGTACTTC. Amino acids: CASSGGGKGTTPGYEQYF. The chain is built from TRBV11-2 and TRBJ2-7; the D gene could be TRBD1 or TRBD2 (6 bases each). This CDR3 has 18 amino acids. The germline CDR1 and CDR2 sequences are SGHAT and FQNNGV. The ends were cut back, 5 bases at V and 3 bases at J, with 26 bases in the middle.

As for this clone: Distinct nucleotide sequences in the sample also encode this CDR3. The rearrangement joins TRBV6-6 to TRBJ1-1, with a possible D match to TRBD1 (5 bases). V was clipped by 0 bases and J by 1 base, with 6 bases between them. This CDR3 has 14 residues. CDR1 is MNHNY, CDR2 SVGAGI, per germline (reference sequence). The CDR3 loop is CASSYSGGNTEAFF. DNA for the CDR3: TGTGCCAGCAGTTACTCCGGGGGGAACACTGAAGCTTTCTTT.

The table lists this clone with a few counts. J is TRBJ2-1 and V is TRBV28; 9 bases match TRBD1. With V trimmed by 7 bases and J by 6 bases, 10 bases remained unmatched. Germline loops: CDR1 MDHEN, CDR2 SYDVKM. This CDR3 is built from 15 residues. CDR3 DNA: TGTGCCAGCATTTCACCGGGACAGGGCGCCAATGAGCAGTTCTTC. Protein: CASISPGQGANEQFF.

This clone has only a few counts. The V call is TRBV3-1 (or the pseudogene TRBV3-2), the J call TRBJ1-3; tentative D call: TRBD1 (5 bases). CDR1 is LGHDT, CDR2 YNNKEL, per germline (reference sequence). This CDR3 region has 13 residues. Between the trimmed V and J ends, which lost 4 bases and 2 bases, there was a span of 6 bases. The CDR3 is CASSRQTGNTIYF. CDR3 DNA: TGTGCCAGCAGCCGACAGACTGGAAACACCATATATTTT.

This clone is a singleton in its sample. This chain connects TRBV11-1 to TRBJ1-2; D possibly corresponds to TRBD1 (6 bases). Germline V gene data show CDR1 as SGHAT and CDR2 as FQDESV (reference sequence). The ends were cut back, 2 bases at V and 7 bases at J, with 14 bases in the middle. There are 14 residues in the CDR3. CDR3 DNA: TGTGCCAGCAGCTTACAGCCAGGGGTAGGTGGCTACACCTTC. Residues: CASSLQPGVGGYTF.

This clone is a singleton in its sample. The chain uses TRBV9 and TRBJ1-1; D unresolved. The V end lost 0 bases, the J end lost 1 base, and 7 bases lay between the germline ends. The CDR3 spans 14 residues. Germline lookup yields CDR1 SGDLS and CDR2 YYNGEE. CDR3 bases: TGTGCCAGCAGCGTAGAAATCGGGAACACTGAAGCTTTCTTT. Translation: CASSVEIGNTEAFF.

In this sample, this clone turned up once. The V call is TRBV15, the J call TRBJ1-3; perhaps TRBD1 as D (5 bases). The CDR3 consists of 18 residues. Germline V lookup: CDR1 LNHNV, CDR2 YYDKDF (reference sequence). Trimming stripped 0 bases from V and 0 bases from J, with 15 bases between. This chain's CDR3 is CATSRDPISGGSGNTIYF. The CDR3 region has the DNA TGTGCCACCAGCAGAGATCCGATATCGGGGGGCTCTGGAAACACCATATATTTT.

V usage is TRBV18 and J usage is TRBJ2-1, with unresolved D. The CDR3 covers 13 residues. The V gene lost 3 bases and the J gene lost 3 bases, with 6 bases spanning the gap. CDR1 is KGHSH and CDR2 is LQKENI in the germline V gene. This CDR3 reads CASSPDFYNEQFF. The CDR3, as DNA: TGTGCCAGCTCACCCGACTTCTACAATGAGCAGTTCTTC.

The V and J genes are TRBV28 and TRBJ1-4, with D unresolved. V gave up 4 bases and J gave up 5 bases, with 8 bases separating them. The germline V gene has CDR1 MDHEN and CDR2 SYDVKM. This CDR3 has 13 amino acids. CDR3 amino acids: CASSSLPNEKLFF. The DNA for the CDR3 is TGTGCCAGCAGTTCACTCCCCAATGAAAAACTGTTTTTT.

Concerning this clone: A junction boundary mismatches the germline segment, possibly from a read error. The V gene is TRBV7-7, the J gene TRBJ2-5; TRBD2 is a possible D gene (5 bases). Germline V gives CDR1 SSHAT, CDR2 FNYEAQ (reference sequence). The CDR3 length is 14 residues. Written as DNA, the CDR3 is TGTGCTAGCAGCGGAGACGTAAGCGGAGAGACCCAGTACTTC. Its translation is CASSGDVSGETQYF.

The CDR3 here is CASSALSGDQPQHF. The DNA of the CDR3 is TGTGCCAGCAGCGCATTATCGGGGGATCAGCCCCAGCATTTT. The chain joins TRBV27 to TRBJ1-5; D is possibly TRBD1 (5 bases). The CDR3 covers 14 residues. V was cut by 6 bases and J by 5 bases, with 14 bases left in between. The V gene's germline CDR1 is MNHEY and CDR2 SMNVEV (reference sequence).

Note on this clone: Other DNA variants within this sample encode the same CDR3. CDR3 sequence (DNA): TGCAGCGTTCCAGGGGCTAGTGGGCCCTACGAGCAGTACTTC. Encoded protein: CSVPGASGPYEQYF. The genes are TRBV29-1 and TRBJ2-7, with D possibly being TRBD1 (6 bases). The CDR3 runs to 14 residues. With 5 bases removed from V and 2 bases from J, the gap between germline ends came to 16 bases. Per germline, CDR1 SQVTM and CDR2 ANQGSEA.

Here the CDR3 reads CASRDFRDGRYEQYF. The CDR3 nucleotides read TGTGCCAGCAGGGACTTCCGGGACGGACGCTACGAGCAGTACTTC. The rearrangement joins TRBV6-5 to TRBJ2-7; perhaps D is TRBD1 or TRBD2 (5 bases each). V dropped 6 bases and J dropped 3 bases, with 18 bases sitting between them. The CDR3 loop spans 15 amino acids. Per the germline V gene, CDR1 is MNHEY and CDR2 is SVGAGI.

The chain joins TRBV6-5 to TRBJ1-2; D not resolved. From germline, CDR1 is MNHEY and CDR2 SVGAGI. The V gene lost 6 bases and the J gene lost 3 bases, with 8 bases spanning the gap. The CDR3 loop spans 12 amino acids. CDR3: CASRKEDYGYTF. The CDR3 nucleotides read TGTGCCAGCAGGAAGGAGGACTATGGCTACACCTTC.

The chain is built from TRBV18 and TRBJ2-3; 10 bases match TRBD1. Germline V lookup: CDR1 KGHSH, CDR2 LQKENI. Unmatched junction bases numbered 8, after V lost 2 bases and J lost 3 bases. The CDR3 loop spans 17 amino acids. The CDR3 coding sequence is TGTGCCAGCTCACCAGGTGTTGGGACAGGGGATACAGATACGCAGTATTTT. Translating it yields CASSPGVGTGDTDTQYF.

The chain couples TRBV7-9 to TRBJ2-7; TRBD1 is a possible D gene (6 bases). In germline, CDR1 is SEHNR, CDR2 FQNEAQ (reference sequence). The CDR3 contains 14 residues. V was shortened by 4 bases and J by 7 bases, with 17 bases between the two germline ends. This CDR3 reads CASSSRDTGMEQYF. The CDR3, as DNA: TGTGCCAGCAGCTCTCGGGACACAGGTATGGAGCAGTACTTC.

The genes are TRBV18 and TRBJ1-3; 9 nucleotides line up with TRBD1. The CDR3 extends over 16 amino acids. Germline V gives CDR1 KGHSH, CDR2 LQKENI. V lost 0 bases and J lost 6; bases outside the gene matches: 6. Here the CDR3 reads CASSPPWTGVKNTIYF. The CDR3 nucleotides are TGTGCCAGCTCACCACCATGGACAGGGGTGAAAAACACCATATATTTT.

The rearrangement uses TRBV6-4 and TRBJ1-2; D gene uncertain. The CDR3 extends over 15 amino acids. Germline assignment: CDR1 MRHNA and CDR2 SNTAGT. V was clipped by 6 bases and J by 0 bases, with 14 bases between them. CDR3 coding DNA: TGTGCCAGCAGCAGAGACGGAAACACTAACTATGGCTACACCTTC. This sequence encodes CASSRDGNTNYGYTF.

This CDR3 is CASSFSAGVGYTF. CDR3 DNA: TGTGCCAGCAGCTTCTCAGCGGGGGTGGGCTACACCTTC. This chain connects TRBV7-2 to TRBJ1-2; D possibly corresponds to TRBD1 (5 bases). Trimming stripped 3 bases from V and 8 bases from J, with 13 bases between. Germline CDR1 reads SGHTA; CDR2 reads FQGNSA. This CDR3 is built from 13 residues. Filled out from reference TRBV7-2 and TRBJ1-2, the complete variable domain reads GAGVSQSPSNKVTEKGKDVELRCDPISGHTALYWYRQSLGQGLEFLIYFQGNSAPDKSGLPSDRFSAERTGGSVSTLTIQRTQQEDSAVYLCASSFSAGVGYTFGSGTRLTVV.

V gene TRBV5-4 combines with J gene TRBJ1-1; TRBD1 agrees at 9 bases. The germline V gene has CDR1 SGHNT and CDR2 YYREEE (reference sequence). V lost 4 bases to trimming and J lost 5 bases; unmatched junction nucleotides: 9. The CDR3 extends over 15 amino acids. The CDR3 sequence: CASSLKTGGETEAFF. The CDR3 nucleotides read TGTGCCAGCAGCCTAAAGACAGGGGGGGAAACTGAAGCTTTCTTT. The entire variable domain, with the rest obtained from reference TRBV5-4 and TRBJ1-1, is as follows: ETGVTQSPTHLIKTRGQQVTLRCSSQSGHNTVSWYQQALGQGPQFIFQYYREEENGRGNFPPRFSGLQFPNYSSELNVNALELDDSALYLCASSLKTGGETEAFFGQGTRLTVV.

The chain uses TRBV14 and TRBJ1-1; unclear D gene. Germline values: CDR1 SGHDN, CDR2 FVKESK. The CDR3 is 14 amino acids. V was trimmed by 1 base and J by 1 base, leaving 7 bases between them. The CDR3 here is CASSQGAWNTEAFF. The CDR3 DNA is TGTGCCAGCAGCCAAGGAGCGTGGAACACTGAAGCTTTCTTT.

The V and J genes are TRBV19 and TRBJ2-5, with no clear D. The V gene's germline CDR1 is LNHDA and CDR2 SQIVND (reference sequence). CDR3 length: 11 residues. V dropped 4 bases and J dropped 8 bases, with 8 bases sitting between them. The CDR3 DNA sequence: TGTGCCAGTAGTAGTCCAACAACCCAGTACTTC. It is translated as CASSSPTTQYF.

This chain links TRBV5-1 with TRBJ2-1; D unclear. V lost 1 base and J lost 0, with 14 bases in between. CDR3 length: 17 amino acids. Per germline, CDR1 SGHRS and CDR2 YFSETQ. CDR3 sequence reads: CASSLSRGPDSYNEQFF. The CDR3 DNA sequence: TGCGCCAGCAGCTTGTCTCGAGGCCCGGACTCCTACAATGAGCAGTTCTTC. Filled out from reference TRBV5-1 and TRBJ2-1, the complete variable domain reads KAGVTQTPRYLIKTRGQQVTLSCSPISGHRSVSWYQQTPGQGLQFLFEYFSETQRNKGNFPGRFSGRQFSNSRSEMNVSTLELGDSALYLCASSLSRGPDSYNEQFFGPGTRLTVL.

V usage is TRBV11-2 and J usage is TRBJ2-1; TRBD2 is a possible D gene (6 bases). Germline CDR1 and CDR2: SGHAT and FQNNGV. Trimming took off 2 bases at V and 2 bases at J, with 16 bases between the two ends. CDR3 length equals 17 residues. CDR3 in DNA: TGTGCCAGCAGCTTAAGGGCAGCTAAGCGGGCCTACAATGAGCAGTTCTTC. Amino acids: CASSLRAAKRAYNEQFF.

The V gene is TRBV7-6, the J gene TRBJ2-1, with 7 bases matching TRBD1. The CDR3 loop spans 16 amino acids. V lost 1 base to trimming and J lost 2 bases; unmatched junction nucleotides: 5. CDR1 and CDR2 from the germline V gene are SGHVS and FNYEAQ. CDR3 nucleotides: TGTGCCAGCAGCTTAGAGTCGACAGGGCCCTACAATGAGCAGTTCTTC. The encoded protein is CASSLESTGPYNEQFF.